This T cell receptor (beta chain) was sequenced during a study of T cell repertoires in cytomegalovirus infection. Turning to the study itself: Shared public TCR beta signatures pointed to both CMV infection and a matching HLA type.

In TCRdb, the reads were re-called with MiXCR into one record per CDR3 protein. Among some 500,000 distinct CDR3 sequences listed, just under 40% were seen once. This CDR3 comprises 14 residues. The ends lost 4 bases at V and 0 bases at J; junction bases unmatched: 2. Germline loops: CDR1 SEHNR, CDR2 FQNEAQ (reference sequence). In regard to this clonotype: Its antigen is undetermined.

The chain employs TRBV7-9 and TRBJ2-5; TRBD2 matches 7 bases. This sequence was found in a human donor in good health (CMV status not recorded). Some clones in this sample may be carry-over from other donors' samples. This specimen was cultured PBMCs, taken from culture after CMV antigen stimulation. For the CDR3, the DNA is TGTGCCAGCAGCTCGGGACTACACCAAGAGACCCAGTACTTC. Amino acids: CASSSGLHQETQYF.